Below, 25 T cell receptor beta chains from the same sample are listed, as sequenced in a study of immune heterogeneity within non-small cell lung tumors. The authors amplified TCR beta CDR3 by multiplex PCR with 32 V and 13 J primers. One entry per CDR3 protein, called by TCRdb with MiXCR from the multiplex PCR reads. The sample has 15,000 to 20,000 distinct CDR3 sequences; 25% to 35% are singletons. Bulk tumor genomic DNA, 550 to 650 ng per sample, was the template. From each primary tumor, several far-apart biopsies were obtained during surgery. The cohort was untreated, with newly diagnosed non-small cell lung cancer undergoing curative surgery. Sequencing was done on a sample of lung tumor tissue. These TCRs come from a man between 40 and 49 years old with non-small cell lung cancer.

In its sample, this clonotype ranks as medium-sized. This chain connects TRBV9 to TRBJ2-7, with 13 bases fitting TRBD2. The CDR3 runs 16 residues. V trimming: 0 bases; J trimming: 4 bases; junction bases outside the gene matches: 4. Looked up from germline, CDR1 is SGDLS and CDR2 is YYNGEE. The CDR3 DNA reads as TGTGCCAGCAGCGTAGGCCGGACTAGCGGGAGTTACGAGCAGTACTTC. This encodes CASSVGRTSGSYEQYF.

The chain's CDR3 is CASSGRGKWTDTQYF. CDR3 DNA: TGTGCCAGCAGTGGTCGGGGTAAATGGACAGATACGCAGTATTTT. The chain combines TRBV6-1 with TRBJ2-3, with a tentative D call TRBD2 (5 bases). There are 15 residues in the CDR3. Germline assignment: CDR1 MNHNS and CDR2 SASEGT. With 4 bases removed from V and 3 bases from J, the gap between germline ends came to 14 bases.

This clonotype turned up a few times. This sequence joins TRBV11-3 and TRBJ2-3; 8 positions agree with TRBD2. V was pared by 7 bases and J by 2 bases, with 11 bases of the junction left unmatched. The germline gives CDR1 SGHNT, CDR2 YENEEA. There are 16 residues in the CDR3. The CDR3 bases are TGTGCCAGCAAAGAGGCCCGGGGGGGATTCACAGATACGCAGTATTTT. Protein: CASKEARGGFTDTQYF.

In the case of this clonotype: This may stem from a read error, because a much larger clone lies one nucleotide away. This chain joins TRBV10-3 and TRBJ2-1; 14 nucleotides agree with TRBD2. Germline V lookup: CDR1 ENHRY, CDR2 SYGVKD. V shed 10 bases and J 8 bases; nucleotides not matched to a gene: 19. This CDR3 spans 18 amino acids. The DNA of the CDR3 is TGTGCCACCGCTCCAGGGACTAGCGGGAGAAGGTTGGACGATGAGCAGTTCTTC. Its protein product is CATAPGTSGRRLDDEQFF.

Worth noting for this clonotype: A read error may be the cause here, since a much bigger clone is one base away. This sequence joins TRBV19 and TRBJ1-6; possible D gene TRBD1, 6 bases. CDR1 is LNHDA and CDR2 is SQIVND in the germline V gene (reference sequence). This CDR3 region has 15 residues. V lost 4 bases and J lost 5, with 12 bases in between. The DNA for the CDR3 is TGTGCCAGTAGTACACAGGGAACGGATAATTCACCCCTCCACTTT. This codes for CASSTQGTDNSPLHF.

In regard to this clonotype: A much more abundant neighbour one base away suggests this may be a read error. The chain uses TRBV11-3 and TRBJ2-3; TRBD2 aligns across 9 bases. The CDR3 covers 16 residues. With V trimmed by 7 bases and J by 1 base, 9 bases remained unmatched. Germline values: CDR1 SGHNT, CDR2 YENEEA. The CDR3 DNA reads as TGTGCCAGCATCTTTGCGGGAGGGCCTCGCACAGATACGCAGTATTTT. This gives the protein CASIFAGGPRTDTQYF.

A word on this clonotype: This clone may be a read error of a much larger clone one base away. This chain connects TRBV2 to TRBJ1-5; tentative D call: TRBD1 (6 bases). V was trimmed by 0 bases and J by 4 bases, leaving 13 bases between them. CDR3 length: 16 residues. CDR1 is SNHLY and CDR2 is FYNNEI in the germline V gene. The CDR3, as DNA: TGTGCCAGCAGTGAAGCTCCCGGGGGCCATAATCAGCCCCAGCATTTT. Translating it yields CASSEAPGGHNQPQHF.

The V call is TRBV20-1, the J call TRBJ2-5; 10 bases agree with TRBD2. After removal of 3 bases from V and 7 bases from J, the junction contained 8 bases not matched to a gene. Looked up from germline, CDR1 is DFQATT and CDR2 is SNEGSKA (reference sequence). This CDR3 comprises 14 residues. The CDR3 sequence: CSARQAGGPRTQYF. The DNA of the CDR3 is TGCAGTGCTAGGCAAGCGGGAGGGCCGCGGACCCAGTACTTC.

Comments on this clonotype: It may be a read error: a sequence one base away is much more abundant. The chain employs TRBV11-2 and TRBJ2-7; a possible D gene is TRBD2 (6 bases). The CDR3 totals 13 residues. Per the germline V gene, CDR1 is SGHAT and CDR2 is FQNNGV. This CDR3 reads CASSALLAHEQCF. CDR3 bases: TGTGCCAGCAGCGCACTACTAGCCCACGAGCAGTGCTTC.

Details on this clonotype: With a much larger clone just one base away, this may be a read error. The rearrangement joins TRBV20-1 to TRBJ2-1; D is unresolved. V lost 0 bases and J lost 12, with 15 bases in between. CDR3 length: 13 residues. Germline values: CDR1 DFQATT, CDR2 SNEGSKA (reference sequence). CDR3 DNA sequence: TGCAGTGCTAGAGATTTGAAGCTTCTCATGCAGTTCTTC. It specifies CSARDLKLLMQFF.

This clonotype has a count of ten or more. The chain uses TRBV7-9 and TRBJ1-2, with D possibly being TRBD1 (6 bases). Trimming cost V 1 base and J 8 bases, with 11 bases left between them. Germline values: CDR1 SEHNR, CDR2 FQNEAQ (reference sequence). This CDR3 comprises 13 residues. In DNA form, the CDR3 reads TGTGCCAGCAGCTTAGTACAGGGAAGCGGCTACACCTTC. Translating gives CASSLVQGSGYTF. The full variable domain, with the rest looked up from reference TRBV7-9 and TRBJ1-2, is DTGVSQNPRHKITKRGQNVTFRCDPISEHNRLYWYRQTLGQGPEFLTYFQNEAQLEKSRLLSDRFSAERPKGSFSTLEIQRTEQGDSAMYLCASSLVQGSGYTFGSGTRLTVV.

J is TRBJ2-1 and V is TRBV11-2, with a possible D match to TRBD2 (6 bases). CDR1 and CDR2 from the germline V gene are SGHAT and FQNNGV. Trimming removed 0 bases from V and 7 bases from J, with 13 bases in between. The CDR3 length is 15 residues. The CDR3 bases are TGTGCCAGCAGCTTAGAAGGGTTTGCGGGGAATGAGCAGTTCTTC. This sequence encodes CASSLEGFAGNEQFF.

Within the sample, this clonotype is medium-sized (0.01 to 0.1%). The rearrangement joins TRBV27 to TRBJ2-7; 8 positions agree with TRBD1. The germline V gene has CDR1 MNHEY and CDR2 SMNVEV (reference sequence). V lost 4 bases, J lost 2 bases, and 4 bases stayed unmatched. CDR3 size: 14 residues. CDR3 in amino acids: CASSYQTGAYEQYF. As DNA, the CDR3 is TGTGCCAGCAGTTACCAGACAGGGGCCTACGAGCAGTACTTC.

As to this clonotype: At one of its ends the junction is not consistent with the germline gene, which may arise from a read error. The V and J genes are TRBV4-2 and TRBJ2-3; no clear D gene. In germline, CDR1 is LGHNA, CDR2 YNFKEQ. This CDR3 has 16 amino acids. CDR3 in DNA: TGTGCCAGCAGACAAGATCTAGTAGGTGGCACAGATACGCAGTATTTT. Its protein is CASRQDLVGGTDTQYF.

By share of the sample, this clonotype is medium-sized. The V and J genes are TRBV19 and TRBJ1-5, with 8 bases identical to TRBD1. V dropped 6 bases and J dropped 3; count of bases not matched to a gene: 1. The CDR3 extends over 13 amino acids. From germline, CDR1 is LNHDA and CDR2 SQIVND (reference sequence). The CDR3 is CASRDRANQPQHF. In DNA form, the CDR3 reads TGTGCCAGTAGGGACAGGGCCAATCAGCCCCAGCATTTT.

The chain combines TRBV19 with TRBJ1-1; D gene unclear. Per germline, CDR1 LNHDA and CDR2 SQIVND (reference sequence). The V gene lost 3 bases and the J gene lost 3 bases, with 14 bases spanning the gap. The CDR3 totals 15 residues. The CDR3 nucleotides are TGTGCCAGTAGTATTAGCGGGGATTGGGACACTGAAGCTTTCTTT. Its protein is CASSISGDWDTEAFF.

V is TRBV12-3 or TRBV12-4 and J is TRBJ1-1; D remains ambiguous. Trimming shortened V by 6 bases and J by 3 bases, and 11 bases separated the two germline ends. This CDR3 contains 13 residues. CDR3 coding DNA: TGTGCCAGCAGAGTAAGAATAGACACTGAAGCTTTCTTT. Translation: CASRVRIDTEAFF.

In regard to this clonotype: With a much larger clone just one base away, this may be a read error. The rearrangement uses TRBV6-2 or TRBV6-3 and TRBJ1-3; D is uncertain. This CDR3 has 14 residues. Germline V gene data show CDR1 as MNHEY and CDR2 as SVGEGT. CDR3 DNA sequence: TGTGCCGGCAGTTACGGTCTTAATGGAAACACCATATATTTT. Translating it yields CAGSYGLNGNTIYF.

The rearrangement uses TRBV25-1 and TRBJ1-1, with TRBD1 as a possible D gene (6 bases). Trimming stripped 7 bases from V and 1 base from J, with 10 bases between. The CDR3 runs to 13 residues. The germline gives CDR1 MGHDK, CDR2 SYGVNS. The CDR3 DNA reads as TGTGCCAGCACCCAGGGGCCGAACACTGAAGCTTTCTTT. It encodes CASTQGPNTEAFF. Using reference TRBV25-1 and TRBJ1-1 for the parts outside the CDR3, the full variable domain is EADIYQTPRYLVIGTGKKITLECSQTMGHDKMYWYQQDPGMELHLIHYSYGVNSTEKGDLSSESTVSRIRTEHFPLTLESARPSHTSQYLCASTQGPNTEAFFGQGTRLTVV.

The chain couples TRBV18 to TRBJ2-1, with a possible D match to TRBD1 (5 bases). The germline CDR1 and CDR2 sequences are KGHSH and LQKENI. The V and J ends lost 3 bases and 5 bases respectively, with 17 bases between them. There are 16 residues in the CDR3. The DNA of the CDR3 is TGTGCCAGCTCACCGTATTTGGACAAAGGTAACAATGAGCAGTTCTTC. This gives the protein CASSPYLDKGNNEQFF.

This clonotype came up a few times. V is TRBV5-1 and J is TRBJ2-3; D not resolved. Per germline, CDR1 SGHRS and CDR2 YFSETQ. V was pared by 4 bases and J by 5 bases, with 11 bases between. CDR3 length: 13 residues. CDR3 protein: CASSESRLDTQYF. The CDR3 nucleotides are TGCGCCAGCAGCGAAAGCCGGTTAGATACGCAGTATTTT.

This clonotype was seen a handful of times. The J gene is TRBJ2-1, the V gene TRBV20-1; TRBD2 agrees at 7 bases. Unmatched junction bases numbered 3, after V lost 5 bases and J lost 2 bases. From germline, CDR1 is DFQATT and CDR2 SNEGSKA (reference sequence). The CDR3 sequence is 13 residues long. This CDR3 is CSALAATYNEQFF. The CDR3 DNA follows: TGCAGTGCTCTAGCGGCAACCTACAATGAGCAGTTCTTC.

This clonotype was observed many times. This chain links TRBV12-3 or TRBV12-4 with TRBJ1-5, with TRBD1 matching over 10 bases. The junction had 5 bases not matched to a gene; V was cut back by 5 bases and J by 4 bases. This CDR3 is built from 15 residues. The CDR3 spells CASSTGQGGNQPQHF. As DNA, the CDR3 is TGTGCCAGCAGTACCGGACAGGGGGGAAATCAGCCCCAGCATTTT.

J is TRBJ2-2 and V is TRBV12-3 or TRBV12-4; D possibly matches TRBD1 or TRBD2 (5 bases each). V was cut by 11 bases and J by 6 bases, with 19 bases left in between. The CDR3 totals 14 residues. CDR3 in amino acids: CAGTLLRGAGELFF. The DNA for the CDR3 is TGTGCCGGCACCCTCCTTCGAGGGGCCGGGGAGCTGTTTTTT.

Worth noting for this clonotype: A much larger clone differs from this one at a single base, so this may be a read error. The chain couples TRBV6-5 to TRBJ1-1; tentative D call: TRBD1 (5 bases). The CDR3 covers 16 residues. Trimming took off 4 bases at V and 5 bases at J, with 20 bases between the two ends. Germline V gives CDR1 MNHEY, CDR2 SVGAGI. This CDR3 reads CASSSHGAGARTEAFF. CDR3 coding DNA: TGTGCCAGCAGTTCCCATGGGGCCGGGGCTAGGACTGAAGCTTTCTTT.